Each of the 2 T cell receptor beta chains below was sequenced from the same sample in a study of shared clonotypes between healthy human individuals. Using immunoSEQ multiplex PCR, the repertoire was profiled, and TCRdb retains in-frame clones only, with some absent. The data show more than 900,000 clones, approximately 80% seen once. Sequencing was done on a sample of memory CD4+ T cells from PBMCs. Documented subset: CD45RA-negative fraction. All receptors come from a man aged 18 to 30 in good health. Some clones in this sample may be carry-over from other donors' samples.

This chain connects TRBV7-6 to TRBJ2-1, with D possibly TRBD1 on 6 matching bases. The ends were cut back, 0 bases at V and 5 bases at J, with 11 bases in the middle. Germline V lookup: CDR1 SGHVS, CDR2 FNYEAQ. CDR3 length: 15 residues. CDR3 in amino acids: CASSLAPAGDNEQFF. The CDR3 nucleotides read TGTGCCAGCAGCTTAGCGCCGGCAGGGGACAATGAGCAGTTCTTC.

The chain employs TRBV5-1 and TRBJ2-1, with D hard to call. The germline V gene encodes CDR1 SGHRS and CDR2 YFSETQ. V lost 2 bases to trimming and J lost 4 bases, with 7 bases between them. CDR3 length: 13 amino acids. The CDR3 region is CASSFSGYNEQFF. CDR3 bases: TGCGCCAGCAGCTTCTCAGGTTACAATGAGCAGTTCTTC. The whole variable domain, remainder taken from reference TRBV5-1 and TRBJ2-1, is KAGVTQTPRYLIKTRGQQVTLSCSPISGHRSVSWYQQTPGQGLQFLFEYFSETQRNKGNFPGRFSGRQFSNSRSEMNVSTLELGDSALYLCASSFSGYNEQFFGPGTRLTVL.